The 24 T cell receptor beta chains below were found in one sample sequenced in a study of T cells in Graves' hyperthyroidism and ophthalmopathy. Amplified TCR beta CDR3 regions came from RNA transcripts. TCR CDR3 underwent first-round RT-PCR with the HTBI primer set. One entry per CDR3 protein, called by TCRdb with MiXCR from the multiplex PCR reads. The sample yields about 360,000 distinct CDR3 sequences, approximately 13% seen once. The material sequenced was blood. Every receptor here comes from a woman aged 18 to 35 with Graves' hyperthyroidism.

The sample holds many counts of this clonotype. The V and J genes are TRBV29-1 and TRBJ2-3; 10 nucleotides align to TRBD2. This CDR3 has 14 amino acids. The germline gives CDR1 SQVTM, CDR2 ANQGSEA. V gave up 8 bases and J gave up 4 bases; unmatched junction bases: 9. The CDR3 DNA reads as TGCAGCTCCACCCCCGGGACTAGCGCAGATACGCAGTATTTT. Translating gives CSSTPGTSADTQYF.

In this sample, this clonotype turned up many times. The rearrangement links TRBV2 to TRBJ1-1, with D maybe TRBD1 (6 bases). The V and J ends lost 7 bases and 6 bases respectively, with 15 bases between them. The CDR3 runs to 13 residues. Germline assignment: CDR1 SNHLY and CDR2 FYNNEI. CDR3 amino acids: CASKFTGSAEAFF. Here the CDR3 DNA reads TGTGCCAGCAAATTCACAGGGTCCGCTGAAGCTTTCTTT.

This sequence joins TRBV7-2 and TRBJ2-1; the match to TRBD1 covers 8 bases. The length of the CDR3 is 14 residues. Per the germline V gene, CDR1 is SGHTA and CDR2 is FQGNSA. J lost 4 bases, V lost 10 bases, and 9 bases had no gene match. DNA of the CDR3: TGTGCCATACCGAGGGACAGGAGGTACAATGAGCAGTTCTTC. It is translated as CAIPRDRRYNEQFF.

The rearrangement links TRBV6-1 to TRBJ1-3; possible D gene TRBD1, 6 bases. CDR3 size: 14 residues. The germline gives CDR1 MNHNS, CDR2 SASEGT. V lost 8 bases, J lost 4 bases, and 15 bases lay in between. DNA of the CDR3: TGTGCCAGCGCCGGAGGGGGGAGAGGAAACACCATATATTTT. Protein sequence: CASAGGGRGNTIYF.

This clonotype showed up just a few times. The rearrangement uses TRBV5-6 and TRBJ1-5, with D uncertain. The CDR3 has 15 residues. Germline V lookup: CDR1 SGHDT, CDR2 YYEEEE. Trimming took off 5 bases at V and 3 bases at J, with 15 bases between the two ends. In DNA form, the CDR3 reads TGTGCCAGCAGTGACGGGCCTACACACAATCAGCCCCAGCATTTT. Translated: CASSDGPTHNQPQHF.

This clonotype was seen more than once but under ten times. The J gene is TRBJ1-4, the V gene TRBV24-1; D remains ambiguous. Germline V lookup: CDR1 KGHDR, CDR2 SFDVKD. The CDR3 covers 15 residues. The germline V and J ends were trimmed by 4 bases and 8 bases, with 16 bases remaining between them. The CDR3: CATSDSNRAGEKLFF. The CDR3 nucleotides are TGTGCCACCAGTGACTCTAATAGGGCGGGGGAAAAACTGTTTTTT.

In its sample, this clonotype was seen many times. The V and J genes are TRBV12-3 or TRBV12-4 and TRBJ2-2, with 9 bases that match TRBD2. V shed 4 bases, J shed 7 bases, and the junction held 10 bases outside the gene matches. The CDR3 totals 16 residues. CDR3 sequence reads: CASSSYSGTSSGELFF. The CDR3 bases are TGTGCCAGCAGTTCATATTCCGGGACTAGCAGCGGGGAGCTGTTTTTT.

The chain is built from TRBV15 and TRBJ2-1; TRBD2 matches at 7 bases. CDR1 is LNHNV, CDR2 YYDKDF, per germline (reference sequence). The CDR3 sequence is 16 residues long. With 0 bases clipped from V and 4 bases from J, the junction kept 6 bases outside the gene matches. CDR3 region: CATSRDKAGPYNEQFF. CDR3 nucleotide sequence: TGTGCCACCAGCAGAGACAAAGCGGGACCGTACAATGAGCAGTTCTTC.

This clonotype was seen ten or more times. This rearrangement joins TRBV28 to TRBJ2-7; D unresolved. This CDR3 contains 15 residues. The V end was cut by 8 bases, the J end by 1 base, with 18 bases between. Per germline, CDR1 MDHEN and CDR2 SYDVKM. The DNA of the CDR3 is TGTGCCAGCCGTCGTGATGGTCCCTCTTCCTACGAGCAGTACTTC. Protein sequence: CASRRDGPSSYEQYF.

This clonotype was seen repeatedly, ten times or more. This sequence joins TRBV7-2 and TRBJ2-7; TRBD1 or TRBD2 may be the D gene (5 bases each). The germline V gene encodes CDR1 SGHTA and CDR2 FQGNSA. The CDR3 loop spans 15 amino acids. V was shortened by 3 bases and J by 6 bases, with 18 bases between the two germline ends. As DNA, the CDR3 is TGTGCCAGCAGCTTGACCCGGGGCCTCGGGGCCGAGCAGTACTTC. Amino acids: CASSLTRGLGAEQYF.

Ten or more counts support this clonotype. The chain uses TRBV4-3 and TRBJ2-5, with D perhaps matching TRBD1 or TRBD2 (5 bases each). V was clipped by 2 bases and J by 1 base, with 17 bases between them. CDR3 length: 17 residues. Per germline, CDR1 LGHNA and CDR2 YSLEER. CDR3 nucleotides: TGCGCCAGCAGCCAACTTCCGGGACGTACTCGCCAAGAGACCCAGTACTTC. This gives the protein CASSQLPGRTRQETQYF.

The chain is built from TRBV4-3 and TRBJ2-3; a possible D gene is TRBD1 (6 bases). CDR3 length: 15 amino acids. Trimming left V 1 base short and J 0 bases short, with 8 bases between. Germline V CDR1 and CDR2: LGHNA, YSLEER. The CDR3 reads CASSQGQASTDTQYF. CDR3 nucleotide sequence: TGCGCCAGCAGCCAAGGACAGGCGAGCACAGATACGCAGTATTTT.

This clonotype occurred a few times. The genes are TRBV5-1 and TRBJ2-7; TRBD1 matches 8 bases. The CDR3 has 17 residues. The V and J ends lost 3 bases and 1 base, in that order; junction bases with no gene match: 12. Germline CDR1 and CDR2: SGHRS and YFSETQ. The CDR3 loop reads CASSSPSTGGWSYEQYF. DNA for the CDR3: TGCGCCAGCAGCTCCCCCTCAACAGGGGGTTGGTCCTACGAGCAGTACTTC.

This clonotype has ten or more counts. The chain couples TRBV2 to TRBJ2-3, with TRBD2 identical over 8 bases. The CDR3 totals 16 residues. Germline CDR1 reads SNHLY; CDR2 reads FYNNEI. With V trimmed by 6 bases and J by 4 bases, 12 bases remained unmatched. The CDR3 DNA reads as TGTGCCAGCAGCGATGGGTTGGGACTAGGAGCAGATACGCAGTATTTT. Translating it yields CASSDGLGLGADTQYF.

This clonotype was recorded at least ten times. This rearrangement joins TRBV2 to TRBJ2-7, with D perhaps matching TRBD1 (6 bases). V lost 0 bases, J lost 7 bases, and 13 bases lay in between. In germline, CDR1 is SNHLY, CDR2 FYNNEI. This CDR3 region has 14 residues. CDR3 in DNA: TGTGCCAGCAGTGAAGCGGGGGCCCAGGGGGAGCAGTACTTC. This sequence encodes CASSEAGAQGEQYF.

Ten or more counts support this clonotype. The chain joins TRBV20-1 to TRBJ1-1; D is unclear. The CDR3 runs to 12 residues. Germline assignment: CDR1 DFQATT and CDR2 SNEGSKA (reference sequence). The V end lost 6 bases, the J end lost 0 bases, and 8 bases lay between the germline ends. CDR3 nucleotide sequence: TGCAGTGCCGGATACTTGAACACTGAAGCTTTCTTT. Amino acid sequence: CSAGYLNTEAFF.

The chain combines TRBV28 with TRBJ2-5; TRBD1 aligns across 11 bases. CDR1 is MDHEN, CDR2 SYDVKM, per germline. After removal of 3 bases from V and 5 bases from J, the junction contained 8 bases not matched to a gene. The CDR3 length is 16 residues. The CDR3 loop is CASSLGWTGGWETQYF. In DNA form, the CDR3 reads TGTGCCAGCAGTTTGGGCTGGACAGGGGGCTGGGAGACCCAGTACTTC. Full variable domain (missing parts from reference TRBV28 and TRBJ2-5): DVKVTQSSRYLVKRTGEKVFLECVQDMDHENMFWYRQDPGLGLRLIYFSYDVKMKEKGDIPEGYSVSREKKERFSLILESASTNQTSMYLCASSLGWTGGWETQYFGPGTRLLVL.

This clonotype was detected ten times or more. The genes are TRBV2 and TRBJ1-2, with 7 bases aligning to TRBD1. The CDR3 length is 12 residues. J lost 5 bases, V lost 11 bases, and 8 bases had no gene match. Germline V gives CDR1 SNHLY, CDR2 FYNNEI. In DNA, the CDR3 is TGTGCCGACGTAGGGGGCCCTTATGGCTACACCTTC. Amino acid sequence: CADVGGPYGYTF.

The sample holds many counts of this clonotype. The chain couples TRBV7-3 to TRBJ2-2, with D unclear. The CDR3 runs to 13 residues. V shed 3 bases and J shed 3 bases, with 5 bases lying between them. The germline CDR1 and CDR2 sequences are SGHTA and FQGTGA. In DNA form, the CDR3 reads TGTGCCAGCAGCTTTCGACACACCGGGGAGCTGTTTTTT. This sequence encodes CASSFRHTGELFF.

This clonotype has a count of ten or more. The genes are TRBV7-2 and TRBJ2-7; TRBD1 or TRBD2 may be the D gene (6 bases each). V was clipped by 1 base and J by 2 bases, with 12 bases between them. CDR1 and CDR2 from the germline V gene are SGHTA and FQGNSA. This CDR3 is built from 15 residues. DNA of the CDR3: TGTGCCAGCAGCTTAGATGGGGGGCTAACCTACGAGCAGTACTTC. Amino acids: CASSLDGGLTYEQYF.

In this sample, this clonotype turned up many times. The genes are TRBV7-9 and TRBJ1-5, with TRBD1 identical over 7 bases. The V gene end was trimmed by 1 base and the J gene end by 5 bases; junction bases not matched to a gene: 11. The CDR3 spans 17 residues. The germline CDR1 and CDR2 sequences are SEHNR and FQNEAQ (reference sequence). The CDR3 DNA sequence: TGTGCCAGCAGCTTAGGGTCGACAGGGAGATGGGATCAGCCCCAGCATTTT. Its translation is CASSLGSTGRWDQPQHF. The complete variable domain, with remaining parts taken from reference TRBV7-9 and TRBJ1-5, reads DTGVSQNPRHKITKRGQNVTFRCDPISEHNRLYWYRQTLGQGPEFLTYFQNEAQLEKSRLLSDRFSAERPKGSFSTLEIQRTEQGDSAMYLCASSLGSTGRWDQPQHFGDGTRLSIL.

About this clonotype: It may be a read error: a sequence one base away is much more abundant. The J gene is TRBJ2-3, the V gene TRBV12-3 or TRBV12-4; 11 positions agree with TRBD2. CDR3 size: 16 residues. The V gene end was trimmed by 4 bases and the J gene end by 5 bases; junction bases not matched to a gene: 8. The CDR3 DNA is TGTGCCAGCAGTTCCCCTAGCGGGGGGTGGATAGATACGCAGTATTTT. Protein: CASSSPSGGWIDTQYF.

This clonotype was detected many times. The chain joins TRBV7-3 to TRBJ2-1; D might be TRBD2 (5 bases). The germline V and J ends were trimmed by 5 bases and 4 bases, with 15 bases remaining between them. This CDR3 has 15 residues. In germline, CDR1 is SGHTA, CDR2 FQGTGA. The CDR3 sequence is CASSPTLTGYNEQFF. CDR3 in DNA: TGTGCCAGCAGCCCTACTTTGACGGGGTACAATGAGCAGTTCTTC.

The chain joins TRBV19 to TRBJ2-1; 8 bases fit TRBD2. This CDR3 is built from 15 residues. Germline V gives CDR1 LNHDA, CDR2 SQIVND (reference sequence). V gave up 10 bases and J gave up 0 bases; unmatched junction bases: 8. The CDR3 DNA reads as TGTGCCACCTCCCCCGGGACTAGCTCCTACAATGAGCAGTTCTTC. Residues: CATSPGTSSYNEQFF.